One and the same sample provided the 8 T cell receptor beta chains below, sequenced in a study of CXCR3-negative and CXCR3-positive naive CD8 T cells. Findings and caveats of the study: Hydrophobicity was higher for TRB CDR3s found in CXCR3-positive naive cells than in CXCR3-negative naive cells.

No antigens are known for them. Preparation of TRB cDNA libraries relied on 5' RACE carrying UMI labels. One entry per CDR3 protein, without DNA, is what TCRdb gives after re-calling the 5' RACE reads. In all, the sample yields approximately 90,000 distinct CDR3 sequences. Sequences were obtained from naive CXCR3+ CD8+ T cells from blood. Subset denoted: CD45RO-CCR7+CD27+CD95- naive CD8+ T cells expressing CXCR3 (TNR3+). All receptors derive from a human donor in good health. Some clones in this sample may be carry-over from other donors' samples.

The chain has TRBV4-2 and TRBJ2-5. Germline assignment: CDR1 LGHNA and CDR2 YNFKEQ. The CDR3 is made up of 18 amino acids. The CDR3 sequence: CASSQDASSVFDGETQYF.

The chain combines TRBV6-5 with TRBJ1-2. The CDR3 totals 12 residues. Germline-derived CDR1 and CDR2 are MNHEY and SVGAGI. CDR3 loop: CASSYGGYGYTF.

The chain combines TRBV5-1 with TRBJ1-6; TCRdb calls TRBD1, which cannot be checked without DNA. Germline loops: CDR1 SGHRS, CDR2 YFSETQ. The CDR3 spans 15 residues. CDR3 sequence: CASSSTDRENSPLHF.

The chain links TRBV20-1 to TRBJ2-7; the TRBD2 assignment by TCRdb is unverifiable without DNA. Germline V gene data show CDR1 as DFQATT and CDR2 as SNEGSKA (reference sequence). This CDR3 spans 13 amino acids. This chain's CDR3 is CSASGGTRYEQYF.

The chain is built from TRBV12-3 or TRBV12-4 and TRBJ1-4; the TCRdb D gene call, TRBD1, has no DNA to confirm it. The CDR3 loop spans 15 amino acids. CDR3: CASRPGTAKGEKLFF.

J is TRBJ1-5 and V is TRBV10-3. Germline V gene lookup returns CDR1 ENHRY and CDR2 SYGVKD. The CDR3 is made up of 15 amino acids. The CDR3 reads CAISEGWNYNQPQHF.

The chain couples TRBV28 to TRBJ2-1; TCRdb's assignment of TRBD1 cannot be checked, as there is no DNA. This CDR3 contains 15 residues. The germline CDR1 and CDR2 sequences are MDHEN and SYDVKM. The CDR3 here is CASERGLSSYNEQFF.

This sequence joins TRBV6-2 or TRBV6-3 and TRBJ2-7; the D call from TCRdb, TRBD1, cannot be confirmed without DNA. The CDR3 consists of 14 residues. Germline V gene sequence: CDR1 MNHEY, CDR2 SVGEGT. The CDR3 is CASSGDTSSYEQYF.